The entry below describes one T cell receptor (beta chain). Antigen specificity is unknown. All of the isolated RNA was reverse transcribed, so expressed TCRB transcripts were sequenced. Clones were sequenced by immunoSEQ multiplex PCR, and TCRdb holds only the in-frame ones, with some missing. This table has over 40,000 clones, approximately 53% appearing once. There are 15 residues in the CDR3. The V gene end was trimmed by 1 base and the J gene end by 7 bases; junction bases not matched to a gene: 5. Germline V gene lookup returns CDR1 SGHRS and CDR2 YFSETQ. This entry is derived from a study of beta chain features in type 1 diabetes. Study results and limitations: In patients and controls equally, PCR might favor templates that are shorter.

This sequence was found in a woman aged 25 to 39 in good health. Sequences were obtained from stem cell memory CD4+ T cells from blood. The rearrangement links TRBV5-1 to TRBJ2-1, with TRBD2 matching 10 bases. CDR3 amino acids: CASSLWLAGVNEQFF. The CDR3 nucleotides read TGCGCCAGCAGCTTGTGGCTAGCGGGAGTGAATGAGCAGTTCTTC.